These 5 T cell receptor beta chains originate from one sample sequenced in a study of blood T cell repertoires in COVID-19. Clones were read by immunoSEQ multiplex PCR, and TCRdb kept only the in-frame ones, dropping some. The sample contains 40,000 or so clones, roughly 88% of which appear only once. The sequenced material came from peripheral blood. The receptors were gathered from a man aged 55-75 years with active COVID-19.

The rearrangement links TRBV27 to TRBJ2-1; TRBD2 agrees at 11 bases. The CDR3 loop spans 15 amino acids. Germline V gives CDR1 MNHEY, CDR2 SMNVEV (reference sequence). The J segment lost 7 bases and the V segment lost 3 bases, leaving 5 bases of the junction unmatched. The CDR3 nucleotides are TGTGCCAGCAGTTTCCTAGCGGGGGGTGGGAATGAGCAGTTCTTC. Translated, it gives CASSFLAGGGNEQFF.

V and J are TRBV19 and TRBJ1-2; the D gene is possibly TRBD1 (5 bases). The CDR3 is 15 amino acids. V was trimmed by 7 bases and J by 0 bases, leaving 15 bases between them. CDR1 is LNHDA and CDR2 is SQIVND in the germline V gene (reference sequence). CDR3 DNA sequence: TGTGCCAGTAAGGAGGGGACCTGGGCTAACTATGGCTACACCTTC. It specifies CASKEGTWANYGYTF.

The genes are TRBV5-4 and TRBJ1-2; tentatively, D is TRBD1 (6 bases). V was shortened by 0 bases and J by 8 bases, with 14 bases between the two germline ends. Germline CDR1 is SGHNT and CDR2 is YYREEE (reference sequence). This CDR3 has 14 residues. CDR3 nucleotides: TGTGCCAGCAGCTTGGGCCAGGACAGTTACGGCTACACCTTC. Its protein is CASSLGQDSYGYTF.

The chain recombines TRBV5-6 with TRBJ2-6; no reliable D call. The CDR3 is 14 residues long. V dropped 4 bases and J dropped 5 bases, with 10 bases sitting between them. CDR1 is SGHDT, CDR2 YYEEEE, per germline. CDR3 amino acids: CASSKYDRANVLTF. CDR3 DNA sequence: TGTGCCAGCAGCAAATACGACAGGGCCAACGTCCTGACTTTC. The whole variable domain, remainder taken from reference TRBV5-6 and TRBJ2-6, is DAGVTQSPTHLIKTRGQQVTLRCSPKSGHDTVSWYQQALGQGPQFIFQYYEEEERQRGNFPDRFSGHQFPNYSSELNVNALLLGDSALYLCASSKYDRANVLTFGAGSRLTVL.

The chain has TRBV5-4 and TRBJ2-1, with 9 bases that match TRBD2. The CDR3 covers 15 residues. The V gene end was trimmed by 1 base and the J gene end by 3 bases; junction bases not matched to a gene: 2. From germline, CDR1 is SGHNT and CDR2 YYREEE (reference sequence). Here the CDR3 DNA reads TGTGCCAGCAGCTTGTCTAGCGGGAACTACAATGAGCAGTTCTTC. Amino acid sequence: CASSLSSGNYNEQFF. The full variable domain, in which reference TRBV5-4 and TRBJ2-1 provide the parts outside the CDR3, is ETGVTQSPTHLIKTRGQQVTLRCSSQSGHNTVSWYQQALGQGPQFIFQYYREEENGRGNFPPRFSGLQFPNYSSELNVNALELDDSALYLCASSLSSGNYNEQFFGPGTRLTVL.